This T cell receptor (beta chain) was found in a study of patients and donors after allogeneic stem cell transplantation. J was trimmed by 3 bases and V by 2 bases; bases with no gene match: 5. The CDR3 is 15 amino acids. Germline V gene lookup returns CDR1 KGHSH and CDR2 LQKENI. In this sample, this clonotype turned up a few times. MiXCR, applied by TCRdb to the RT-PCR reads, yields one record per CDR3 protein. Found here are under 200,000 distinct CDR3 sequences, 30% of them singletons; the top ten hold 3.2%. The chain employs TRBV18 and TRBJ2-7; 9 bases are shared with TRBD2. The receptor was derived from a human donor who was either an allogeneic HSCT recipient or a stem cell or donor lymphocyte infusion donor (not recorded which). It is not recorded whose cells these are; they may come from a transplant donor. Sequenced input: blood, either unsorted or a sorted T cell fraction (not recorded which). CDR3 in DNA: TGTGCCAGCTCACCATATGGTAGCGGGAGCTACGAGCAGTACTTC. Translated: CASSPYGSGSYEQYF.